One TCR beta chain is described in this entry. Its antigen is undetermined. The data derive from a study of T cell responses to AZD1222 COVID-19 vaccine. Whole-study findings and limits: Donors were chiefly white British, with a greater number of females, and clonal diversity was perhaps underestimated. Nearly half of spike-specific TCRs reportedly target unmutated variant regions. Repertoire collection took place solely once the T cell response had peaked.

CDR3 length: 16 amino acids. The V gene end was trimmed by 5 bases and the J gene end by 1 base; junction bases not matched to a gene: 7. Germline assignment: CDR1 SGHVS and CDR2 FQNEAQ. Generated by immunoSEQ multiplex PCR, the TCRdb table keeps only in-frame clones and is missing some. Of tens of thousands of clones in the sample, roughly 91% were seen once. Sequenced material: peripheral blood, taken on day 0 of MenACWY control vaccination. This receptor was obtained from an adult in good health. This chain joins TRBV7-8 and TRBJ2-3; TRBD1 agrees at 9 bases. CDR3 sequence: CASSEDRTGGTDTQYF. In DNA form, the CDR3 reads TGTGCCAGCAGCGAAGATAGGACAGGGGGCACAGATACGCAGTATTTT.